This T cell receptor (beta chain) was recovered during a study of blood T cell repertoires in COVID-19. Study context: Some COVID-19 samples were acute and others convalescent; all came from the United States, Italy and Spain. The cDNA or gDNA used as material had been derived from T cells, B-cell-depleted T cells, or PBMCs.

In germline, CDR1 is MNHEY, CDR2 SVGAGI. The CDR3 totals 14 residues. V trimming: 8 bases; J trimming: 2 bases; junction bases outside the gene matches: 9. Original data processing: Estimation of nucleated cell counts relied on the amplification of reference gene primers. Produced via immunoSEQ multiplex PCR; TCRdb's table is partial and in-frame only. Clonal size and the V and J genes are those of that table, whereas D and trimming came from the DNA. The repertoire holds around 150,000 clones, with around 85% as singletons. Sequenced sample: peripheral blood. The receptor was isolated from a human donor with acute or convalescent COVID-19. The donor label of this sample is uncertain. This sequence joins TRBV6-5 and TRBJ2-7; 7 bases are shared with TRBD1. DNA of the CDR3: TGTGCCAGCCGGACCACAGGGGTCACCTACGAGCAGTACTTC. Protein sequence: CASRTTGVTYEQYF.